This TCR beta chain was recorded in a study of blood T cells in healthy people across ages. This clonotype was observed a few times. The use of a sample-barcoded 5' primer and a J-beta primer mix characterized a second PCR of roughly 6 to 11 cycles. TCRdb re-called the 5' RACE reads through MiXCR, storing one row per CDR3 protein. The sample includes about 1,800,000 distinct CDR3 sequences, under 30% of them seen just once. V was pared by 5 bases and J by 5 bases, with 4 bases of the junction left unmatched. Germline V gene lookup returns CDR1 MDHEN and CDR2 SYDVKM. The CDR3 is made up of 14 amino acids.

Sequenced sample: blood. The V call is TRBV28, the J call TRBJ1-4; TRBD1 agrees at 8 bases. This TCR derives from a woman in her thirties in good health. DNA for the CDR3: TGTGCCAGCAGTACCAGGGGGCCGAATGAAAAACTGTTTTTT. This sequence encodes CASSTRGPNEKLFF.